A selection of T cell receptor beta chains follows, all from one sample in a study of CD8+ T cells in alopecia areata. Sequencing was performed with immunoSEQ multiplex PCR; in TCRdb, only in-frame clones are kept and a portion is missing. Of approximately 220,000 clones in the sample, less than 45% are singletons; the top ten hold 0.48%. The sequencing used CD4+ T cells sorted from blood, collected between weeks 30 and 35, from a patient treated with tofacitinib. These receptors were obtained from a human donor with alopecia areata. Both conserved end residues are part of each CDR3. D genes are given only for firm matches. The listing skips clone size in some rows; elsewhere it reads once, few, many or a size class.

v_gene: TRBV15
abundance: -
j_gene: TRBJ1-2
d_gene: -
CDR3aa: CATSRDGFYGYTF
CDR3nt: TGTGCCACCAGCAGGGACGGCTTCTATGGCTACACCTTC

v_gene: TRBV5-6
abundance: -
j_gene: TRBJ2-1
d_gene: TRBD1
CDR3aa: CASSPGQGEEQFF
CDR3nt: TGTGCCAGCAGCCCCGGACAGGGCGAGGAGCAGTTCTTC

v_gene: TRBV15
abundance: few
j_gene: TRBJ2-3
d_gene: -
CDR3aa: CATGPGAGTDTQYF
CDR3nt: TGTGCCACCGGTCCCGGGGCAGGGACAGATACGCAGTATTTT

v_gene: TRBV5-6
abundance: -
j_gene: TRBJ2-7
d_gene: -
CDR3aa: CASSLVRISSYEQYF
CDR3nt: TGTGCCAGCAGCTTGGTAAGGATTAGCTCCTACGAGCAGTACTTC

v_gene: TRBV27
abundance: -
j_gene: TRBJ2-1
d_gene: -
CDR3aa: CASSLRLSSYNEQFF
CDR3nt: TGTGCCAGCAGCCTTAGACTGAGCTCCTACAATGAGCAGTTCTTC

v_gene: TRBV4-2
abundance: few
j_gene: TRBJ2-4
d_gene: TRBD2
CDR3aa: CASSGAGKNIQYF
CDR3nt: TGTGCCAGCAGCGGAGCGGGGAAAAACATTCAGTACTTC

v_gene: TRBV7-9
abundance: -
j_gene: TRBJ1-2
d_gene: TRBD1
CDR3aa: CASSLKGQGAYDYGYTF
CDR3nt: TGTGCCAGCAGCTTAAAGGGACAGGGGGCCTATGACTATGGCTACACCTTC

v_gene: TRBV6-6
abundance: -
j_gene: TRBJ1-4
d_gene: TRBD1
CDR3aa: CASRTPGQENEKLFF
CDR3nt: TGTGCCAGCAGGACCCCGGGACAGGAGAATGAAAAACTGTTTTTT

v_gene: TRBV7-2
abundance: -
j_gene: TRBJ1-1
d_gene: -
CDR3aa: CASSFYTLRGTEAFF
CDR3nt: TGTGCCAGCAGCTTCTACACTCTGAGGGGCACTGAAGCTTTCTTT

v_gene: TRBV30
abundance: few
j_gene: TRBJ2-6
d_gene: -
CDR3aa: CAWKGLQSGANVLTF
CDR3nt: TGTGCCTGGAAGGGCCTCCAGTCTGGGGCCAACGTCCTGACTTTC

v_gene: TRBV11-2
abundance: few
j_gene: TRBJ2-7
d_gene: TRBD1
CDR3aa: CASSSSGDRNLEQYF
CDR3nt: TGTGCCAGCAGCTCATCTGGGGACAGGAACTTGGAGCAGTACTTC

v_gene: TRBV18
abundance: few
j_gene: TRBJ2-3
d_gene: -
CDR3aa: CASSPRVGGDTQYF
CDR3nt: TGTGCCAGCTCACCACGAGTAGGGGGAGATACGCAGTATTTT

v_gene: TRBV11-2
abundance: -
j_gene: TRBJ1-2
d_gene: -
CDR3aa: CASSLGGTGYTF
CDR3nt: TGTGCCAGCAGCTTAGGAGGGACTGGCTACACCTTC

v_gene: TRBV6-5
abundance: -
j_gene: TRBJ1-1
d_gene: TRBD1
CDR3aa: CATSGTGGPNTEAFF
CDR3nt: TGTGCCACCTCCGGGACAGGGGGCCCGAACACTGAAGCTTTCTTT

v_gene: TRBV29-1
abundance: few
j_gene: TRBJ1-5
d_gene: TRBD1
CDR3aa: CSVRTGGNQPQHF
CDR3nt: TGCAGCGTCCGGACAGGGGGCAATCAGCCCCAGCATTTT

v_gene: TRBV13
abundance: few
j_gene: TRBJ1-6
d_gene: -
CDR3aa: CASSSFVLNSPLHF
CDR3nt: TGTGCCAGCAGCTCATTCGTACTTAATTCACCCCTCCACTTT

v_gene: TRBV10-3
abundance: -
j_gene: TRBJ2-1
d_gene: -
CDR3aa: CAGGGQRTSYNEQFF
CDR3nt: TGTGCCGGAGGGGGGCAGCGGACCTCCTACAATGAGCAGTTCTTC

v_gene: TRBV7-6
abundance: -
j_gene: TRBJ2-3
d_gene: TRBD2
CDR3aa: CASSPLAGGTSTDTQYF
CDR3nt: TGTGCCAGCAGCCCACTAGCGGGCGGTACTAGCACAGATACGCAGTATTTT

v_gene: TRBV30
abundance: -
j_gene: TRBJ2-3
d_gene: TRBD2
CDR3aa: CAWSVGAGGSDTQYF
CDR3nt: TGTGCCTGGAGTGTAGGAGCGGGGGGGTCAGATACGCAGTATTTT

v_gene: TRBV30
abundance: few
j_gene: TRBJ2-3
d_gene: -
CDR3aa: CAWSVQDTQYF
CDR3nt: TGTGCCTGGAGTGTACAAGATACGCAGTATTTT

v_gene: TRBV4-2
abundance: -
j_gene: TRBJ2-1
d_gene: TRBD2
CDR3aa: CASSAGLSGGNYEQFF
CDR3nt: TGTGCCAGCAGCGCCGGACTAAGCGGGGGTAATTATGAGCAGTTCTTC

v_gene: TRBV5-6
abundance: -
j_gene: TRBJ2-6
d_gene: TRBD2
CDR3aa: CASSLEASGTHSGANVLTF
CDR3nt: TGTGCCAGCAGCTTGGAAGCTAGCGGGACCCACTCTGGGGCCAACGTCCTGACTTTC

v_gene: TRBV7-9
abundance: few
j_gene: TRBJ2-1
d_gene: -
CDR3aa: CASSLDNHYNEQFF
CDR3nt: TGTGCCAGCAGCTTAGACAACCATTACAATGAGCAGTTCTTC

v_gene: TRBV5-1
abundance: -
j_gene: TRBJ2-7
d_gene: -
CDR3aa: CASSLEGRSEQYF
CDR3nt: TGCGCCAGCAGCTTGGAGGGAAGGAGCGAGCAGTACTTC

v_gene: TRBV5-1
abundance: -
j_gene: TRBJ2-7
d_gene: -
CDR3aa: CASSLAAGYEQYF
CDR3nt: TGCGCCAGCAGCTTGGCGGCAGGCTACGAGCAGTACTTC

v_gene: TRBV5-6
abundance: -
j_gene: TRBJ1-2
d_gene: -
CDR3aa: CASSIRARRGDGYTF
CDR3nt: TGTGCCAGCAGCATAAGGGCCCGCAGGGGCGATGGCTACACCTTC

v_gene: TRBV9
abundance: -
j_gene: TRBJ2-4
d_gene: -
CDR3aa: CASSVESLGAKNIQYF
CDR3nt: TGTGCCAGCAGCGTAGAATCCCTTGGGGCCAAAAACATTCAGTACTTC

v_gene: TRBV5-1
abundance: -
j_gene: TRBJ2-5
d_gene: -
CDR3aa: CASSLSGTGETQYF
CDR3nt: TGCGCCAGCAGCTTGTCGGGGACTGGAGAGACCCAGTACTTC

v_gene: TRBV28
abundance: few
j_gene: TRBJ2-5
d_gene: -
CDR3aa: CASSFGGKETQYF
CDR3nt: TGTGCCAGCAGTTTTGGGGGCAAAGAGACCCAGTACTTC

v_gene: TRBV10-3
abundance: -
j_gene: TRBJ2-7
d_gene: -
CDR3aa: CAISDSQARGYEQYF
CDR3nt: TGTGCCATCAGTGACTCTCAGGCGCGCGGATACGAGCAGTACTTC

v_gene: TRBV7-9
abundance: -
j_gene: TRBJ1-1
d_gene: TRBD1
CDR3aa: CASSLRQGVEAFF
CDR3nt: TGTGCCAGCAGCTTACGACAGGGGGTTGAAGCTTTCTTT

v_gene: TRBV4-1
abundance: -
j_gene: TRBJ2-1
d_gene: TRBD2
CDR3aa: CASSQTHIGGGRYNEQFF
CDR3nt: TGCGCCAGCAGCCAAACCCACATCGGGGGGGGCCGCTACAATGAGCAGTTCTTC

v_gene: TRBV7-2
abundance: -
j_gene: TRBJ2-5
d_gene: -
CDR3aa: CATNIGSRVETQYF
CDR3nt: TGTGCCACCAACATCGGATCCAGGGTAGAGACCCAGTACTTC

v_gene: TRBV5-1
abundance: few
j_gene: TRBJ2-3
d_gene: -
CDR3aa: CASSLSSKDTQYF
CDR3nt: TGCGCCAGCAGCTTGTCATCAAAAGATACGCAGTATTTT

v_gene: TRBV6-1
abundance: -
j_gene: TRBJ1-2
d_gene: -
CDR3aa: CASSPRGLYYGYTF
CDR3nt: TGTGCCAGCAGTCCCCGGGGGCTGTACTATGGCTACACCTTC

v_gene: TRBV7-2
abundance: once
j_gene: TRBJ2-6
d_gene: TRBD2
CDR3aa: CASSLERAGGSGANVLTF
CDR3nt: TGTGCCAGCAGCTTAGAGAGAGCGGGAGGCTCTGGGGCCAACGTCCTGACTTTC

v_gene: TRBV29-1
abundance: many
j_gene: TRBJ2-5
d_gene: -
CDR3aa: CSVEFTGKTQYF
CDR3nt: TGCAGCGTTGAATTCACTGGAAAGACCCAGTACTTC